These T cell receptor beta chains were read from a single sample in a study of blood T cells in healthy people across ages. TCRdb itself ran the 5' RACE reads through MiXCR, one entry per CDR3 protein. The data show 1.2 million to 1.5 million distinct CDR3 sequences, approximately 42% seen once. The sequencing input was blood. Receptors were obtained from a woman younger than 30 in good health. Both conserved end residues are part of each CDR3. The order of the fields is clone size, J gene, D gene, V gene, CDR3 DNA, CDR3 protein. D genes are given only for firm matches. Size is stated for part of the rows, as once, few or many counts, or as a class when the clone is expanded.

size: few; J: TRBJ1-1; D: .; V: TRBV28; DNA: TGTGCCAGCAGCCCGACAGCGCTAAACACTGAAGCTTTCTTT; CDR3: CASSPTALNTEAFF
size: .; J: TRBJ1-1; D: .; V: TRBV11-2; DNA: TGTGCCAGCAGCTTAGATCTTTGGGGACAAGCTTTCTTT; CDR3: CASSLDLWGQAFF
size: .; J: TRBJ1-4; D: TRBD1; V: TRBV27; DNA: TGTGCCAGCAGTTCAACGGGACAGGGTTATGAAAAACTGTTTTTT; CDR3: CASSSTGQGYEKLFF
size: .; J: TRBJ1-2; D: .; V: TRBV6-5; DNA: TGTGCCAGCAGCCAGTCCAAAGGCACCCTTTGGGACTACACCTTC; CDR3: CASSQSKGTLWDYTF
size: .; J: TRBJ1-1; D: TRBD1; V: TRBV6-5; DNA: TGTGCCAGCAGACGCCGGGACAGGGAGGCTTTCTTT; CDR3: CASRRRDREAFF
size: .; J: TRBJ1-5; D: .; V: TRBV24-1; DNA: TGTGCCACCAGTGCACAGGGCAATCAGCCCCAGCATTTT; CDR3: CATSAQGNQPQHF
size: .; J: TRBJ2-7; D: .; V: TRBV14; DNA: TGTGCCAGCAGCCTCGGCCACGGGACGGGGTTCTACGAGCAGTACTTC; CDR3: CASSLGHGTGFYEQYF
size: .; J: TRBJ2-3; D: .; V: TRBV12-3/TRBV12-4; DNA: TGTGCCAGCAGAATAGCGGTTACTAGCACAGATACGCAGTATTTT; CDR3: CASRIAVTSTDTQYF
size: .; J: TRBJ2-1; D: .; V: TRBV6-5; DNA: TGTGCCAGCAGTTACCGGGCAGGAACGGGTGAGCAGTTCTTC; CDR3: CASSYRAGTGEQFF
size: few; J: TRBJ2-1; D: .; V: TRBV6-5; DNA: TGTGCCAGCATTTATTCGGCAGGGGTTCCCTCCTACAATGAGCAGTTCTTC; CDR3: CASIYSAGVPSYNEQFF
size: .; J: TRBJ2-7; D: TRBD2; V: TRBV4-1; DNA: TGCGCCAGCAGCCAGGCAAGCGGGGGGGCCCTCTCCTACGAGCAGTACTTC; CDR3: CASSQASGGALSYEQYF
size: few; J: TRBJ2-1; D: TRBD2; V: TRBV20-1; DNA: TGCAGTGCTAGAGATTATAGCGGGCTAAAGGCCAACAATGAGCAGTTCTTC; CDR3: CSARDYSGLKANNEQFF
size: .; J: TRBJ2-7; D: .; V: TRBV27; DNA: TGTGCCAGCAGCCCTCTACGGGGCTACGAGCAGTACTTC; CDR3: CASSPLRGYEQYF
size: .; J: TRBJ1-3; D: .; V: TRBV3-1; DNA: TGTGCCAGCAGCCCAACAGGGAGAATCTCTGGAAACACCATATATTTT; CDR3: CASSPTGRISGNTIYF
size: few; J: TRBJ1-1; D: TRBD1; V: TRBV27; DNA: TGTGCCAGCAGTCCCCGACAGGGGAGCACTGAAGCTTTCTTT; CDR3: CASSPRQGSTEAFF
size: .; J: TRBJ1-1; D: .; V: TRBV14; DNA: TGTGCCAGCAGCCAAGCTGCTACCTTTGGGGCTGAAGCTTTCTTT; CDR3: CASSQAATFGAEAFF
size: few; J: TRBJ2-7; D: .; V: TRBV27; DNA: TGTGCCAGCAGTTTTGCTGGGGGATCCTCCTACGAGCAGTACTTC; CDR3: CASSFAGGSSYEQYF
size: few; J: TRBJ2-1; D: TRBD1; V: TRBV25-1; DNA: TGTGCCAGCAGTGAATGGGACAGGGGTAGGGTCAATGAGCAGTTCTTC; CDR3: CASSEWDRGRVNEQFF
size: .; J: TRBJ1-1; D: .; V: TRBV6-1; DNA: TGTGCCAGCAGTGAAGCACGGGGGGCGAGGACTGAAGCTTTCTTT; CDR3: CASSEARGARTEAFF
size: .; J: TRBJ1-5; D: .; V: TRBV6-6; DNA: TGTGCCAGCAGTTGGGACGGAGATAGCAATCAGCCCCAGCATTTT; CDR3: CASSWDGDSNQPQHF
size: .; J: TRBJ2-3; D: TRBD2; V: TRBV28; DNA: TGTGCCAGCAGCTTAGTGTGGGGTGAGCGGGGGAGGCCAGATACGCAGTATTTT; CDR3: CASSLVWGERGRPDTQYF
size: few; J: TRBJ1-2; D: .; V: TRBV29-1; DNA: TGCAGCGTTTCAGGGCGGCTAGGGGAGGTCTACACCTTC; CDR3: CSVSGRLGEVYTF
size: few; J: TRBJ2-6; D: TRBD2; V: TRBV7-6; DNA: TGTGCCGCTGGGACTAGCCCAGTCTCTGGGGCCAACGTCCTGACTTTC; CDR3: CAAGTSPVSGANVLTF
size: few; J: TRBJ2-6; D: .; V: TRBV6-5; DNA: TGTGCCAGCCGGGGACTGAACTCTGGGGCCAACGTCCTGACTTTC; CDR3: CASRGLNSGANVLTF
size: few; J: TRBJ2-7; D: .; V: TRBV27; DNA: TGTGCCAGCAGTTTATTCGGGCAAACCCCAGGGGAGCAGTACTTC; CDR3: CASSLFGQTPGEQYF
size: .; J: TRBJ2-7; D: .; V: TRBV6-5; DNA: TGTGCCAGCAGTTACGACTCCACAAGCGCCTACGAGCAGTACTTC; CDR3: CASSYDSTSAYEQYF
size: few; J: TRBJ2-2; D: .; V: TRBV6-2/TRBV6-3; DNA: TGTGCCAGCAGTTTCCCCGCAGGGGAGCTGTTTTTT; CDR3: CASSFPAGELFF
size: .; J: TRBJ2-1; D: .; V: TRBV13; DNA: TGTGCCAGCAGCTTATCAGTAGCAGCCCCCCGTTTAAATGAGCAGTTCTTC; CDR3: CASSLSVAAPRLNEQFF
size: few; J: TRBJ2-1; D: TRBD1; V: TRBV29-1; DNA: TGCAGCGTTGAAGGGGACAGGGATGAGCAGTTCTTC; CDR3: CSVEGDRDEQFF
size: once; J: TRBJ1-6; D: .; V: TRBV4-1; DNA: TGCGCCAGCAGGAGACAGGTTGTAGAATCACCCCTCCACTTT; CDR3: CASRRQVVESPLHF
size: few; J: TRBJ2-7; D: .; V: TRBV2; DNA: TGTGCCAGCACCGGAGCGCTAGCATTAGACTACGAGCAGTACTTC; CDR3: CASTGALALDYEQYF
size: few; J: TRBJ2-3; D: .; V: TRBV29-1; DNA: TGCAGCGACACCTATCTAGGAGATACGCAGTATTTT; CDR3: CSDTYLGDTQYF
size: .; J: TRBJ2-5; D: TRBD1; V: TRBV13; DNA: TGTGCCAGCAGCTCATACGACGACCGGGACAGGGAGGTGGAGACCCAGTACTTC; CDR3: CASSSYDDRDREVETQYF
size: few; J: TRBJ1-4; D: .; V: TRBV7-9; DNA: TGTGCCAGCAGCCCGGCGGGAGAGGGTGAAAAACTGTTTTTT; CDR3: CASSPAGEGEKLFF
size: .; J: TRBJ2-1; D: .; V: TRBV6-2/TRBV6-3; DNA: TGTGCCAGCAGGCCCTTGGTGGGGGAGCAGTTCTTC; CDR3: CASRPLVGEQFF
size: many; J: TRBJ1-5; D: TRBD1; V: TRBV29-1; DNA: TGCAGCGTTATCGAGACAGGGGGCAATCAGCCCCAGCATTTT; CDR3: CSVIETGGNQPQHF
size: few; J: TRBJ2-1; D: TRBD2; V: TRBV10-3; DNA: TGTGCCATCGCGGGGACTACTTACAATGAGCAGTTCTTC; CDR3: CAIAGTTYNEQFF
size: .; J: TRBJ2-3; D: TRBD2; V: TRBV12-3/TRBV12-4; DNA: TGTGCCAGCAGGATCGGACTAGCGGGGACCACAGATACGCAGTATTTT; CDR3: CASRIGLAGTTDTQYF
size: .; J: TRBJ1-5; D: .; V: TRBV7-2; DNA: TGTGCCAGCAGCTTGGACACCCTAGATCAGCCCCAGCATTTT; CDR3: CASSLDTLDQPQHF
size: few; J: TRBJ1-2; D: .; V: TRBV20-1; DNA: TGCAGTGCTAGAATTGAGTCGACTGAGGGCTACACCTTC; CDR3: CSARIESTEGYTF
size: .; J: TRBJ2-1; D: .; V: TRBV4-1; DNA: TGCGCCAGCAGCCAAGCGGCAGGGCCAACCGACAATGAGCAGTTCTTC; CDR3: CASSQAAGPTDNEQFF
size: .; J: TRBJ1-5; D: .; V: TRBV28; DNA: TGTGCCAGCAGTTCAGAGGGCGGCAGGGCTAATAGCAATCAGCCCCAGCATTTT; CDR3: CASSSEGGRANSNQPQHF
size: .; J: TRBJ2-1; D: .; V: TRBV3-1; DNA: TGTGCCAGCAGCCAAGCCCAGGCCGGGGTTTATAGCTACCGAATGGCTGGCAATGAGCAGTTCTTC; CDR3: CASSQAQAGVYSYRMAGNEQFF
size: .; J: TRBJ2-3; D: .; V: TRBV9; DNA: TGTGCCAGCAGCCCACATCAGGGCGGGGGCCGCACAGATACGCAGTATTTT; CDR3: CASSPHQGGGRTDTQYF
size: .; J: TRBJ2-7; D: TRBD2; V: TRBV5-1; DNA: TGCGCCAGCAGCTCCTTTACTAGCGGGCAGACCTACGAGCAGTACTTC; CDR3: CASSSFTSGQTYEQYF
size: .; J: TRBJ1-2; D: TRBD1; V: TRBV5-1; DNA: TGCGCCAGCAGCTCCACGGGACAGGGGGTTTATGGCTACACCTTC; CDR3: CASSSTGQGVYGYTF
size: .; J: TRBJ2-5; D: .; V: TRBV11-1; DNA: TGTGCCAGCAGCCAGGACAGCAATTACAATGAGCAGTACTTC; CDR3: CASSQDSNYNEQYF
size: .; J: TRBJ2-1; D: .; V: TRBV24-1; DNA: TGTGCCACCAGTGATTTGACGGGGTATGAGCAGTTCTTC; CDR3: CATSDLTGYEQFF
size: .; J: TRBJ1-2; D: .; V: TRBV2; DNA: TGTGCCAGCACCCCCCAAAGGGAAAGGGGCTATGGCTACACCTTC; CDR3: CASTPQRERGYGYTF
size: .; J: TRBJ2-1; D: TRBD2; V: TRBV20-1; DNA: TGCAGTACTAGACAACTAGCGGGGACCTACAATGAGCAGTTCTTC; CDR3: CSTRQLAGTYNEQFF
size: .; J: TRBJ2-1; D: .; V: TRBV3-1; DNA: TGTGCCAGCAGCCGAGCTCGGCGGGACTTCTACAATGAGCAGTTCTTC; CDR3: CASSRARRDFYNEQFF
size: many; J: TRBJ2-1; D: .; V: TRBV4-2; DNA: TGTGCCAGCAGCCAAGAGAGTAGCTCCTACAATGAGCAGTTCTTC; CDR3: CASSQESSSYNEQFF
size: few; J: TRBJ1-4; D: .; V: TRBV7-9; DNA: TGTGCCAGCAGCTTGGCCACCCCGAATACTGAAAAACTGTTTTTT; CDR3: CASSLATPNTEKLFF
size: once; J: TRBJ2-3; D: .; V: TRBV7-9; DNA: TGTGCCAGCAGCTCCAGTAGCGGAACTAGCACAGATACGCAGTATTTT; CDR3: CASSSSSGTSTDTQYF
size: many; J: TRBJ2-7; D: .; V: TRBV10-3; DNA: TGTGCCATCAGTGAGTCTCAAGGACCCGTTAACGAGCAGTACTTC; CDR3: CAISESQGPVNEQYF
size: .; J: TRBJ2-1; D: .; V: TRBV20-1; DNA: TGCAGTGCTCGAACCGGGGCGCGCAATGAGCAGTTCTTC; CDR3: CSARTGARNEQFF
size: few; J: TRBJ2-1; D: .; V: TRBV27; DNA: TGTGCCAGCAGTCTGGGGGAAGCGTACAATGAGCAGTTCTTC; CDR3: CASSLGEAYNEQFF